These 23 T cell receptor beta chains share one sample of origin, sequenced in a study of identical twins. TCRdb re-called the 5' RACE reads through MiXCR, storing one row per CDR3 protein. The sample gives fewer than 550,000 distinct CDR3 sequences, around an eighth of which show up once; about 1% is in the top ten. These data were likewise used in another study, on yellow fever vaccine responses in identical twins.

Sequenced: CD4+ T cells sorted from blood. The receptors originated from a young woman in good health.

This chain links TRBV5-6 with TRBJ2-3; D not certain. V gave up 0 bases and J gave up 4 bases, with 12 bases separating them. The germline V gene has CDR1 SGHDT and CDR2 YYEEEE. The CDR3 covers 15 residues. Written as DNA, the CDR3 is TGTGCCAGCAGCTTGGGGCCCCGGGCCGCAGATACGCAGTATTTT. It specifies CASSLGPRAADTQYF.

At least ten counts were recorded for this clonotype. The chain has TRBV7-6 and TRBJ2-3; 8 nucleotides agree with TRBD2. The CDR3 runs 15 residues. V was pared by 1 base and J by 0 bases, with 0 bases of the junction left unmatched. CDR1 is SGHVS, CDR2 FNYEAQ, per germline. In nucleotides, the CDR3 is TGTGCCAGCAGCTTAGTAGCGGGGAGCACAGATACGCAGTATTTT. Translated, it gives CASSLVAGSTDTQYF.

In its sample, this clonotype was seen many times. The genes are TRBV11-2 and TRBJ2-1; D gene unclear. Germline V gives CDR1 SGHAT, CDR2 FQNNGV. V was cut by 3 bases and J by 6 bases, with 12 bases left in between. CDR3 length: 14 residues. CDR3 sequence (DNA): TGTGCCAGCAGCTTTCAATCGGTTGTCAATGAGCAGTTCTTC. Its protein product is CASSFQSVVNEQFF.

The chain couples TRBV29-1 to TRBJ2-3; no definite D call. CDR3 size: 12 residues. Trimming left V 7 bases short and J 3 bases short, with 11 bases between. Looked up from germline, CDR1 is SQVTM and CDR2 is ANQGSEA. This CDR3 reads CSERKGTDTQYF. CDR3 bases: TGCAGCGAGAGAAAGGGTACAGATACGCAGTATTTT.

Only a few counts were recorded for this clonotype. The genes are TRBV6-1 and TRBJ2-1; the match to TRBD2 covers 7 bases. CDR1 is MNHNS and CDR2 is SASEGT in the germline V gene. The CDR3 is made up of 16 amino acids. Trimming cost V 6 bases and J 0 bases; bases outside gene matches: 8. The CDR3 bases are TGTGCCAGCAGGGAGGGAGGGAGGAGCTCCTACAATGAGCAGTTCTTC. It encodes CASREGGRSSYNEQFF.

This chain joins TRBV6-2 or TRBV6-3 and TRBJ1-5, with D unresolved. Germline CDR1 reads MNHEY; CDR2 reads SVGEGT. V lost 0 bases and J lost 7, with 7 bases in between. The CDR3 covers 13 residues. The CDR3 is CASSYSGAQPQHF. The CDR3 nucleotides read TGTGCCAGCAGTTACTCGGGAGCGCAGCCCCAGCATTTT.

This clonotype was counted many times. The V and J genes are TRBV4-2 and TRBJ1-1; D gene uncertain. This CDR3 has 16 residues. Trimming left V 0 bases short and J 1 base short, with 12 bases between. Germline lookup yields CDR1 LGHNA and CDR2 YNFKEQ. In DNA, the CDR3 is TGTGCCAGCAGCCAAGAGCCGGCCGGACGGAACACTGAAGCTTTCTTT. Amino acids: CASSQEPAGRNTEAFF.

V and J are TRBV11-2 and TRBJ2-1, with 8 bases lining up with TRBD1. This CDR3 has 15 residues. CDR1 and CDR2 (germline): SGHAT, FQNNGV. Trimming cost V 5 bases and J 5 bases; bases outside gene matches: 8. The CDR3 region has the DNA TGTGCCAGCAGCCCTCCCTGGACAGGGAACAATGAGCAGTTCTTC. Translation gives CASSPPWTGNNEQFF. Together with reference TRBV11-2 and TRBJ2-1, the CDR3 gives the full variable domain: EAGVAQSPRYKIIEKRQSVAFWCNPISGHATLYWYQQILGQGPKLLIQFQNNGVVDDSQLPKDRFSAERLKGVDSTLKIQPAKLEDSAVYLCASSPPWTGNNEQFFGPGTRLTVL.

In regard to this clonotype: A much larger clone lies a single base off, so this may be a read error. The chain joins TRBV3-1 to TRBJ2-1, with 12 bases that match TRBD2. From germline, CDR1 is LGHDT and CDR2 YNNKEL (reference sequence). The CDR3 sequence is 17 residues long. DNA for the CDR3: TGTGCCATCAGCCCGACTAGCGGGAGCTCCTCCTACAATGAGCAGTTCTTC. Protein product: CAISPTSGSSSYNEQFF.

In this sample, this clonotype turned up a few times. V usage is TRBV2 and J usage is TRBJ2-1; no definite D call. Germline-derived CDR1 and CDR2 are SNHLY and FYNNEI. Trimming removed 6 bases at V and 0 bases at J, with 9 bases between. The CDR3 has 14 residues. CDR3 in amino acids: CASRTRSSYNEQFF. For the CDR3, the DNA is TGTGCCAGCAGGACCAGGAGCTCCTACAATGAGCAGTTCTTC.

The CDR3 DNA sequence: TGCGCCAGCAGCATGATGGGACTAGCAACAGATACGCAGTATTTT. This encodes CASSMMGLATDTQYF. The J gene is TRBJ2-3, the V gene TRBV5-1; TRBD2 agrees at 9 bases. The CDR3 consists of 15 residues. The V gene end was trimmed by 4 bases and the J gene end by 3 bases; junction bases not matched to a gene: 6. Germline V lookup: CDR1 SGHRS, CDR2 YFSETQ.

The genes are TRBV5-1 and TRBJ2-5; tentatively, D is TRBD2 (6 bases). The CDR3 has 16 residues. CDR1 and CDR2 (germline): SGHRS, YFSETQ. The germline V and J ends were trimmed by 4 bases and 4 bases, with 20 bases remaining between them. In DNA form, the CDR3 reads TGCGCCAGCAGCCACGGGGACTCTACCCCAAGAGAGACCCAGTACTTC. This codes for CASSHGDSTPRETQYF.

This clonotype turned up a few times. Here the CDR3 DNA reads TGTGCCAGCAGTGCCGGGACAGGGACTTTGTACGAGCAGTACTTC. Translating gives CASSAGTGTLYEQYF. The chain uses TRBV9 and TRBJ2-7; TRBD1 agrees at 9 bases. Trimming cost V 5 bases and J 4 bases; bases outside gene matches: 10. The germline V gene encodes CDR1 SGDLS and CDR2 YYNGEE. This CDR3 is 15 amino acids long.

This clonotype was recorded a few times. This sequence joins TRBV28 and TRBJ2-7; either TRBD1 or TRBD2 may fit D (5 bases each). V was pared by 6 bases and J by 2 bases, with 14 bases between. From germline, CDR1 is MDHEN and CDR2 SYDVKM. The CDR3 is made up of 14 amino acids. CDR3 in DNA: TGTGCCAGCAGCCTGCTATCGGGGCCCTACGAGCAGTACTTC. Amino acids: CASSLLSGPYEQYF.

The table lists this clonotype with many counts. The gene calls are TRBV5-1 and TRBJ2-3, with D hard to call. Trimming took off 0 bases at V and 1 base at J, with 3 bases between the two ends. Per germline, CDR1 SGHRS and CDR2 YFSETQ. The length of the CDR3 is 13 residues. CDR3 sequence reads: CASSLDGTDTQYF. The CDR3 nucleotides read TGCGCCAGCAGCTTGGATGGCACAGATACGCAGTATTTT.

This clonotype has at least ten counts. This chain uses TRBV5-1 with TRBJ2-3, with D tentatively TRBD1 or TRBD2 (6 bases each). CDR1 and CDR2 (germline): SGHRS, YFSETQ. This CDR3 contains 14 residues. Trimming cost V 5 bases and J 0 bases, with 10 bases left between them. The CDR3 here is CASRTGASTDTQYF. DNA of the CDR3: TGCGCCAGCAGGACGGGGGCTAGCACAGATACGCAGTATTTT.

This clonotype was seen more than once but under ten times. The chain joins TRBV28 to TRBJ1-6; no clear D. The V gene lost 2 bases and the J gene lost 10 bases, with 15 bases spanning the gap. CDR3 size: 15 residues. Germline V CDR1 and CDR2: MDHEN, SYDVKM. CDR3 in DNA: TGTGCCAGCAGTTTACGGGATCCTGGGGTCTCACCCCTCCACTTT. It yields the protein CASSLRDPGVSPLHF.

A few counts support this clonotype. The rearrangement uses TRBV9 and TRBJ2-3; D call uncertain. Germline V CDR1 and CDR2: SGDLS, YYNGEE. V dropped 6 bases and J dropped 4 bases, with 15 bases sitting between them. The CDR3 extends over 14 amino acids. The DNA for the CDR3 is TGTGCCAGCACCCAGATGGGATCTTCAGATACGCAGTATTTT. Amino acids: CASTQMGSSDTQYF.

This chain uses TRBV5-1 with TRBJ2-2; no reliable D call. V was trimmed by 4 bases and J by 9 bases, leaving 7 bases between them. Per the germline V gene, CDR1 is SGHRS and CDR2 is YFSETQ. The CDR3 runs 11 residues. CDR3 bases: TGCGCCAGCAGCAATAGAAGGGAGCTGTTTTTT. It yields the protein CASSNRRELFF.

The genes are TRBV7-2 and TRBJ2-3; TRBD2 agrees at 13 bases. V trimming: 5 bases; J trimming: 3 bases; junction bases outside the gene matches: 8. The CDR3 has 17 residues. Germline values: CDR1 SGHTA, CDR2 FQGNSA. CDR3 sequence: CASSQTSGRAYTDTQYF. The CDR3 DNA is TGTGCCAGCAGCCAAACTAGCGGGAGGGCCTATACAGATACGCAGTATTTT.

The CDR3 spells CATKKGEGYNEQFF. The CDR3 bases are TGTGCCACCAAAAAGGGCGAGGGCTACAATGAGCAGTTCTTC. V usage is TRBV24-1 and J usage is TRBJ2-1; D is possibly TRBD2 (5 bases). CDR3 length: 14 residues. The germline V gene has CDR1 KGHDR and CDR2 SFDVKD. Trimming took off 8 bases at V and 3 bases at J, with 13 bases between the two ends.

This clonotype was observed a handful of times. The rearrangement uses TRBV4-1 and TRBJ1-1, with a possible D match to TRBD1 (5 bases). Germline CDR1 and CDR2: MGHRA and YSYEKL. This CDR3 is built from 17 residues. The V end was cut by 1 base, the J end by 0 bases, with 15 bases between. Here the CDR3 reads CASSQGSVGLMNTEAFF. CDR3 coding DNA: TGCGCCAGCAGCCAAGGTTCGGTGGGGCTCATGAACACTGAAGCTTTCTTT.

There are many counts of this clonotype. The gene calls are TRBV9 and TRBJ2-1; D not certain. The CDR3 is 17 amino acids. Germline CDR1 is SGDLS and CDR2 is YYNGEE. V lost 0 bases and J 0 bases, leaving 13 bases between the germline ends. CDR3 nucleotide sequence: TGTGCCAGCAGCGTAGATCCAGGTTCGAGCTCCTACAATGAGCAGTTCTTC. It codes for CASSVDPGSSSYNEQFF.